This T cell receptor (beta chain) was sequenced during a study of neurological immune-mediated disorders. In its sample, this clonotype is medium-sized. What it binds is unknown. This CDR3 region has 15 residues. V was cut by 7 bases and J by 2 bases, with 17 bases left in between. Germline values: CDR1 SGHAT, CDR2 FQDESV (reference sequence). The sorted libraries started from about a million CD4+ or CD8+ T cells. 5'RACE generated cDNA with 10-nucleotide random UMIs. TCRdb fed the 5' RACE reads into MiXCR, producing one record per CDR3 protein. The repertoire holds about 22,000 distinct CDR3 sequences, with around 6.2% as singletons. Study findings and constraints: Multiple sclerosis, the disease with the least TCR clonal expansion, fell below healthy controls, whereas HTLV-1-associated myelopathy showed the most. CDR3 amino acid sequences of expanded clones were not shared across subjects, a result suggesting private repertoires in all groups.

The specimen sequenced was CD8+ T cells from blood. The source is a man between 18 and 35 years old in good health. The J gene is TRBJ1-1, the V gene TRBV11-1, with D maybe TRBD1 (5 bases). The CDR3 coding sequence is TGTGCCAGCACCATCGGGGGGAGTTTTAACACTGAAGCTTTCTTT. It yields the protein CASTIGGSFNTEAFF.